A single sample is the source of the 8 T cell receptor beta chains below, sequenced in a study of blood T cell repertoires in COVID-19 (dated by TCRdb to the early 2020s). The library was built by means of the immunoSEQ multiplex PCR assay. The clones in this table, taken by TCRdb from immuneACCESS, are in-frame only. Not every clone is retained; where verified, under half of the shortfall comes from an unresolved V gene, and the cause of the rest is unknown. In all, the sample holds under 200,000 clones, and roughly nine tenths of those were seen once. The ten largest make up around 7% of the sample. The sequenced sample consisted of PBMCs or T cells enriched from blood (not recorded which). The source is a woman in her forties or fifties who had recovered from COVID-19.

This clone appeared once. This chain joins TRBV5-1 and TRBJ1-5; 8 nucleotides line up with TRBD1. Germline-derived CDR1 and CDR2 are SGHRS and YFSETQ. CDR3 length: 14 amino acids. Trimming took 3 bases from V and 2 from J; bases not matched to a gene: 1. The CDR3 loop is CASSSGGGNQPQHF. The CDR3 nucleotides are TGCGCCAGCAGCTCAGGGGGCGGCAATCAGCCCCAGCATTTT.

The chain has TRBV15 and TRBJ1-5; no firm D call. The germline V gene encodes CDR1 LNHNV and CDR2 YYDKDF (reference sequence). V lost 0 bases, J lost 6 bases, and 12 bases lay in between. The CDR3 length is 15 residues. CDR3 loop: CATSRDMAGFQPQHF. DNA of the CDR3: TGTGCCACCAGCAGAGATATGGCCGGGTTTCAGCCCCAGCATTTT.

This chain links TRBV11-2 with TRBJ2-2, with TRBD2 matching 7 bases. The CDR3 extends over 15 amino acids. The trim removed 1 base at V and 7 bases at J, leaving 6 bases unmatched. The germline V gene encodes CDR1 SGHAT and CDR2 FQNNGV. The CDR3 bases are TGTGCCAGCAGCTTAGGAGGCGGGAGAGGCGGGGAGCTGTTTTTT. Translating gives CASSLGGGRGGELFF.

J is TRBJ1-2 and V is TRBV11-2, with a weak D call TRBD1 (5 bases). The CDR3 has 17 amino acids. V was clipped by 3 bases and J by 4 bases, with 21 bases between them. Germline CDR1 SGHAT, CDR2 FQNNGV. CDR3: CASSLGTPGGLVYGYTF. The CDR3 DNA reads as TGTGCCAGCAGCTTGGGGACTCCGGGCGGACTAGTCTATGGCTACACCTTC.

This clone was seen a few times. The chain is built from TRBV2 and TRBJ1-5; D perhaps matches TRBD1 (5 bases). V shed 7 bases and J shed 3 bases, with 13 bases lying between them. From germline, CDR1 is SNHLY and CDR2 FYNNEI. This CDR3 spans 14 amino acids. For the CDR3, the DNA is TGTGCCAGCAATGTGTTCAGGGACAATCAGCCCCAGCATTTT. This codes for CASNVFRDNQPQHF.

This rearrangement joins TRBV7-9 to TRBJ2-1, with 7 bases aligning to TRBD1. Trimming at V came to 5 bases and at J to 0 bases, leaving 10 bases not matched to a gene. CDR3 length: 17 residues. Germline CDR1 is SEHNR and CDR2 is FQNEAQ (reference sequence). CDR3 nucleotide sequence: TGTGCCAGCAGCCCTCCGGACAGGAAAAGCTCCTACAATGAGCAGTTCTTC. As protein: CASSPPDRKSSYNEQFF.

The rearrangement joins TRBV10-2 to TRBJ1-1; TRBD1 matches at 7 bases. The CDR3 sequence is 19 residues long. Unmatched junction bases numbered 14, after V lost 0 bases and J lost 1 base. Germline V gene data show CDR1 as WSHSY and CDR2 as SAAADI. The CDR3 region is CASSESGLGRGYSNTEAFF. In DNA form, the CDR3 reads TGCGCCAGCAGTGAGTCAGGCCTTGGCAGGGGGTATTCGAACACTGAAGCTTTCTTT.

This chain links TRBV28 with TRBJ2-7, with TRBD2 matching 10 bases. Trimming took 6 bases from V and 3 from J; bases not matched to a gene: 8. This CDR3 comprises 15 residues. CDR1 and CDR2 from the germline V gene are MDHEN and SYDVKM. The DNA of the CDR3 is TGTGCCAGCAGGGGCCTAGCGGGAGTAAGCTACGAGCAGTACTTC. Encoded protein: CASRGLAGVSYEQYF.